The rows below give T cell receptor beta chains drawn from one sample of a study of cytomegalovirus exposure and HLA in healthy donors. TCRdb's table, derived via immunoSEQ multiplex PCR, lists solely in-frame clones and lacks some. This table has over 150,000 clones, less than 90% appearing once. The specimen sequenced was PBMCs. The receptors shown here come from a man aged 45-65 years in good health and CMV-seronegative. CDR3s include the opening cysteine and the closing phenylalanine or tryptophan.

>TRBJ1-4|TRBV5-1
CASSLAATGVEKLFF
>TRBJ2-1|TRBV27
CASSFSDRGQNEQFF
>TRBJ2-7|TRBV19
CATSETGWQYF
>TRBJ2-2|TRBV11-2
CASSPGQGPATGELFF
>TRBJ2-1|TRBV2
CASSERASGGSTYNEQFF
>TRBJ1-1|TRBV6-1
CASSLNMNTEAFF
>.|TRBV6-5
CASSYENRGRHEQYF
>TRBJ1-2|TRBV18
CASSPLDRVKFGYTF
>TRBJ1-1|TRBV19
CASSIGGPVGTEAFF
>TRBJ1-1|TRBV12-5
CASGSLADRTGEAFF
>TRBJ1-1|TRBV7-9
CASSLGTGGGEAFF
>TRBJ2-3|TRBV29-1
CSVSLPGAGGPIDTQYF
>TRBJ2-3|TRBV19
CASSRGGAGMADTQYF
>TRBJ2-2|TRBV6-1
CASRVTGELFF
>TRBJ1-3|TRBV4-3
CASSQYLDSQANTIYF
>TRBJ2-2|TRBV7-2
CASRNSGRVNTGELFF
>TRBJ2-3|TRBV9
CASSVERGRGTDTQYF
>TRBJ1-2|TRBV18
CASSPFEGQRPSNYGYTF
>TRBJ2-3|TRBV27
CASSSGGVADTQYF
>TRBJ1-4|TRBV7-2
CASTLGTGIRGEKLFF
>TRBJ2-3|TRBV2
CASTKRQGTSGRGTTDTQYF
>TRBJ2-7|TRBV5-1
CASSRDSRYEQYF
>TRBJ1-6|TRBV2
CASSAGGVSSPLHF
>TRBJ2-3|TRBV11-2
CASSLGTSRVTDTQYF
>TRBJ2-6|TRBV5-4
CASSRQSSSGANVLTF
>TRBJ1-5|TRBV5-6
CASSLRTGGNQPQHF
>TRBJ2-3|TRBV13
CASSSGTSLDTQYF